The entry below describes one T cell receptor (beta chain). This clonotype was seen ten or more times. Its antigen is still unknown. Within one base of it there is no much larger clone, and no base qualities were kept. The TCR beta CDR3 regions were amplified from RNA transcripts. A first-round RT-PCR of the TCR CDR3 used the HTBI primer set with the Qiagen OneStep RT-PCR kit. A second multiplex PCR round built the libraries, followed by size selection and purification. Sequencing of the libraries was done on an Illumina HiSeq2000 using paired-end 100 bp reads. The published analysis was carried out like this. Raw data were processed with SOAPnuke, discarding reads with adapters, uncalled bases, mean Phred below 15, or no exact constant-primer or identifier match. High-quality paired reads were merged with COPE v1.2.5, and unique nucleotide sequences were defined as clonotypes. MiTCR v1.1 was used to align the clonotypes against IMGT TRBV, TRBD and TRBJ reference segments. The analysis included only V-J combinations with a frequency above 0.0001, which together covered approximately 99% of the repertoires. A TCS score was defined as the ratio of F50 (clonal expansion) to E x V (chaos), with BLOSUM62-based TCRdist applied between CDR3 peptides within each V-J. Welch's t-statistics and random forest reduced 450 to 600 V-J features to around 14, which were used in a naive Bayes classifier (R e1071). TCRdb reanalyzed the raw reads on its own, using fastp at Q25 for trimming and MiXCR for clone calling, and kept in-frame beta chains. Every entry covers one CDR3 protein and lists the most common genes and DNA from its rows. TCRdb's processing, not the authors', yielded these V and J calls. In all, the sample holds about 400,000 distinct CDR3 sequences, and roughly an eighth of those were seen once. 25% to 30% of the sample is in the top ten clones.

V loses 5 bases, J loses 5 bases, and the germline ends lie 18 bases apart. From a lookup of the germline V gene (reference sequence), CDR1 and CDR2 are DFQATT and SNEGSKA. Spanning cysteine to phenylalanine, the CDR3 consists of 14 amino acids. The only DNA kept is the CDR3, 42 bases in frame from the first base. The source of the sample is a study of T cells in Graves' hyperthyroidism and ophthalmopathy (dated by TCRdb to about 2019). About the investigation overall: Peripheral blood was collected at initial diagnosis, before any treatment. A discovery cohort of approximately 97 patients, roughly 45 with Graves' ophthalmopathy and roughly 59 with stable Graves' hyperthyroidism, was used to find distinguishing TCR V-J signatures. Prospective prediction of ophthalmopathy was tested in an independent validation cohort of some 20 hyperthyroidism patients and 15 to 17 patients who later progressed to ophthalmopathy. The approximately 98 discovery patients were randomly divided into training and test sets at a 7:3 ratio. Thyroid tissue and blood T-cell repertoires from more than five Graves' hyperthyroidism patients were also compared in the study. After blood sampling, hyperthyroidism patients were treated with methimazole at a starting dose of 30 mg daily, and ophthalmopathy patients were treated with high-dose intravenous methylprednisolone. The paper describes TCR Vbeta CDR3 sequencing of fewer than 150 peripheral blood samples, made up of approximately 40 ophthalmopathy patients, some 76 hyperthyroidism patients and around 17 progressor patients. The investigation overall reported the following: A model built on a 13 V-J signature distinguished ophthalmopathy from stable hyperthyroidism, reaching around 87% sensitivity and 81% to 83% specificity in cross-validation and 80%/75% in testing. Most expanded thyroid clonotypes (frequency above 0.001) were also detected in blood, suggesting blood repertoires may reflect thyroid immune responses. In validation, the model predicted progression to ophthalmopathy with approximately 71% sensitivity and less than 75% specificity, a median of approximately 6.5 months before onset. Sample size was not statistically predetermined, and investigators were not blinded to group allocation.

Ophthalmopathy patients had moderately to severely active disease, Clinical Activity Score of at least 3, NOSPECS grade of at least 4, and duration under 3 months. Patients with uncontrolled infections, other autoimmune diseases, pregnancy or lactation were excluded. Clinical symptoms, serum thyroxine and TRAb, thyroid ultrasound, and orbital computed tomography formed the basis for the diagnoses. Ficoll-Paque density gradient centrifugation was used to isolate PBMCs from about 9.4 ml of fresh peripheral blood. Total RNA was extracted with Trizol reagent, and quality was checked on an Agilent 2100 Bioanalyzer.

The clonotype was recovered from a man aged 50 or older with Graves' ophthalmopathy. The chain uses TRBV20-1 and TRBJ2-5; the D call is tentative, TRBD1 or TRBD2, as each matches 5 bases. The sample was blood. The sequenced DNA is TGCAGTGCTGACCCCGGGGCCGGAAGGGAGACCCAGTACTTC. Translated, this is CSADPGAGRETQYF.